This T cell receptor beta chain is from a study of memory CD4+ T cells and cytomegalovirus serostatus. The wider study: This sample comes from healthy Belgian adults, several CMV seropositive, around 26 seronegative.

TCRdb's copy holds only in-frame clones and misses some; the assay was immunoSEQ multiplex PCR. The sample shows roughly 67,000 clones, 76% of them seen only once. Single viable CD3+CD4+CD8-CD45RO+ cells were sorted as the memory CD4+ T cells. Unmatched junction bases numbered 10, after V lost 5 bases and J lost 5 bases. The CDR3 runs to 16 residues. Germline V gene data show CDR1 as SGHTA and CDR2 as FQGTGA. The rearrangement uses TRBV7-3 and TRBJ2-1, with 9 nucleotides matching TRBD1. Sequenced material: memory CD4+ T cells from blood. The receptor comes from an adult in good health and CMV-seropositive. The CDR3 spells CASSAGQGMNDNEQFF. The CDR3 region has the DNA TGTGCCAGCAGCGCAGGACAGGGGATGAACGACAATGAGCAGTTCTTC.